This section outlines one T cell receptor (beta chain) sequence together with its context. Its antigen is unidentified. This PCR relied on a set of 60 Vbeta primers and 13 Jbeta primers. Sequencing was performed with immunoSEQ multiplex PCR; in TCRdb, only in-frame clones are kept and a portion is missing. The table has about 160,000 clones, roughly 78% seen once. As for the donors, each was a healthy bone marrow donor. Sampled while nominally healthy, donors likely had unrecorded immune exposures. The data are from a study of cytomegalovirus exposure and HLA in healthy donors. Study results and caveats: Later analysis identified a missense DCLRE1C variant that was linked to TCR beta V- and J-gene trimming.

This receptor was obtained from a man in his forties or fifties in good health and CMV-seropositive. The sequencing sample was made of PBMCs.

CDR3 region: CASSVGGGYGYTF. In DNA form, the CDR3 reads TGTGCCAGCAGCGTTGGGGGCGGGTATGGCTACACCTTC. This chain uses TRBV9 with TRBJ1-2; possible D gene TRBD1, 6 bases. V gave up 2 bases and J gave up 5 bases, with 10 bases separating them. Germline V CDR1 and CDR2: SGDLS, YYNGEE. The CDR3 totals 13 residues.